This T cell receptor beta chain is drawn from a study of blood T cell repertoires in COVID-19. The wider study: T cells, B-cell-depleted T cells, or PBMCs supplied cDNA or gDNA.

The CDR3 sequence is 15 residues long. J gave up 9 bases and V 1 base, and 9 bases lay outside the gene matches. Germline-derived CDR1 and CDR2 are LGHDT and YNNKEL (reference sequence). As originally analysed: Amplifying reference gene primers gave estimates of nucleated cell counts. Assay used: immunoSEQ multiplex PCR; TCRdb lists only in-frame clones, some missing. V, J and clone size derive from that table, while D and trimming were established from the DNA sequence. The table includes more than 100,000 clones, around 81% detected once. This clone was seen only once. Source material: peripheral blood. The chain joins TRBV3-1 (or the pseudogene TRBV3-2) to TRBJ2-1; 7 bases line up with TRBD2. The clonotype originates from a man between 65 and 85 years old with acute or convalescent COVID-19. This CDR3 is CASSQGSRGDFEQFF. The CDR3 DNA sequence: TGTGCCAGCAGCCAAGGAAGCCGGGGGGATTTTGAGCAGTTCTTC.